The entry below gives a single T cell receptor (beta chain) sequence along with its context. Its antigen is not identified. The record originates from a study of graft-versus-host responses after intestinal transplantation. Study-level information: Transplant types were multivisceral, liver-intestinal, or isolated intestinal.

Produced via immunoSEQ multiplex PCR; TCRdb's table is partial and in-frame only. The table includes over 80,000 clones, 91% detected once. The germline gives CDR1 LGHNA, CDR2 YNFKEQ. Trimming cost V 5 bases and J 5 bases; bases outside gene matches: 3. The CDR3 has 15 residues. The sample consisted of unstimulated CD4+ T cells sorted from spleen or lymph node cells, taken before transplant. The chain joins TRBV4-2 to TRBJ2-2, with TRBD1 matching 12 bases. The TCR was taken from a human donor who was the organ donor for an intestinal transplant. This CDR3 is CASSAGQGATGELFF. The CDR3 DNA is TGTGCCAGCAGCGCGGGACAGGGGGCGACCGGGGAGCTGTTTTTT.